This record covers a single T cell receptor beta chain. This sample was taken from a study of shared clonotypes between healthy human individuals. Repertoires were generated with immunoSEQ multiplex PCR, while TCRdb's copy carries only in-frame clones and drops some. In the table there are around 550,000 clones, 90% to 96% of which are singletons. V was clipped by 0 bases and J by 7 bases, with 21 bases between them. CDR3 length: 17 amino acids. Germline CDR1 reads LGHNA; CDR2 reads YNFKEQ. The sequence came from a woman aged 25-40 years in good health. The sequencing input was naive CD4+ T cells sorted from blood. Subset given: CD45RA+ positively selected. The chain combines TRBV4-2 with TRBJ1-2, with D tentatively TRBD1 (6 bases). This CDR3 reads CASSQETTGTQGGGYTF. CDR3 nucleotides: TGTGCCAGCAGCCAAGAGACGACAGGCACCCAGGGAGGTGGCTACACCTTC.